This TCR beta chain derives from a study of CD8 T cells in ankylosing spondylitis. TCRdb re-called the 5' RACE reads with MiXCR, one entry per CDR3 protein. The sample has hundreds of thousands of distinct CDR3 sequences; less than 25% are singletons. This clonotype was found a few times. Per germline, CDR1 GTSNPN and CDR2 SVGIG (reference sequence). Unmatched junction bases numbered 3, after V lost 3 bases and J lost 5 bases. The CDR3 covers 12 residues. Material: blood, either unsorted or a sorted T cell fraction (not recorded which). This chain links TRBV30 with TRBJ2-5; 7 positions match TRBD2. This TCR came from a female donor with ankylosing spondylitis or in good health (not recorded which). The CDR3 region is CAWRVLAETQYF. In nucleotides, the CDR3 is TGTGCCTGGAGGGTACTAGCGGAGACCCAGTACTTC.